This entry lists 21 T cell receptor beta chains sequenced from one sample in a study of T cells in localized non-small cell lung cancer. The assay was immunoSEQ multiplex PCR, and TCRdb's table has in-frame clones only and misses some. The sample lists about 34,000 clones; approximately 94% were seen once. The sample in question was peripheral blood, obtained before any cancer treatment. Receptors were obtained from a woman aged 40 to 75 with stage I lung adenocarcinoma.

The J gene is TRBJ2-6, the V gene TRBV11-3; 8 bases line up with TRBD1. The V gene's germline CDR1 is SGHNT and CDR2 YENEEA. The J segment lost 8 bases and the V segment lost 5 bases, leaving 8 bases of the junction unmatched. The CDR3 extends over 15 amino acids. The CDR3 DNA is TGTGCCAGCAGCCGATGGACAGGGAGTACCAACGTCCTGACTTTC. Its translation: CASSRWTGSTNVLTF.

The chain links TRBV7-3 to TRBJ2-5, with a tentative D call TRBD2 (5 bases). Deletions cut 5 bases from V and 5 bases from J, with 15 bases between. The CDR3 runs to 14 residues. In germline, CDR1 is SGHTA, CDR2 FQGTGA. Here the CDR3 reads CASSPTSFGETQYF. The CDR3 coding sequence is TGTGCCAGCAGCCCTACTAGTTTCGGGGAGACCCAGTACTTC.

This clone was picked up a small number of times. The chain recombines TRBV4-3 with TRBJ1-6, with unresolved D. This CDR3 comprises 15 residues. Trimming removed 0 bases at V and 4 bases at J, with 7 bases between. The germline gives CDR1 LGHNA, CDR2 YSLEER. The CDR3 DNA follows: TGCGCCAGCAGCCAAGAGGGCCCGTATAATTCACCCCTCCACTTT. Translated, it gives CASSQEGPYNSPLHF.

V is TRBV11-3 and J is TRBJ1-1; D is unclear. Looked up from germline, CDR1 is SGHNT and CDR2 is YENEEA. V was cut by 3 bases and J by 10 bases, with 15 bases left in between. The CDR3 runs 13 residues. In DNA, the CDR3 is TGTGCCAGCAGCTTTACGTATAGCTCGGCAGCTTTCTTT. It specifies CASSFTYSSAAFF. The entire variable domain, with the rest obtained from reference TRBV11-3 and TRBJ1-1, is as follows: EAGVVQSPRYKIIEKKQPVAFWCNPISGHNTLYWYLQNLGQGPELLIRYENEEAVDDSQLPKDRFSAERLKGVDSTLKIQPAELGDSAVYLCASSFTYSSAAFFGQGTRLTVV.

This sequence joins TRBV6-1 and TRBJ1-5; 8 bases are a match to TRBD1. V lost 3 bases and J lost 9; bases outside the gene matches: 10. Looked up from germline, CDR1 is MNHNS and CDR2 is SASEGT. The length of the CDR3 is 15 residues. The CDR3 nucleotides are TGTGCCAGCAGTGACGGACAGGGAATTTTGCGGCCCCAGCATTTT. The encoded protein is CASSDGQGILRPQHF.

The chain is built from TRBV29-1 and TRBJ2-7, with 7 bases fitting TRBD1. This CDR3 region has 14 residues. Germline CDR1 and CDR2: SQVTM and ANQGSEA. Unmatched junction bases numbered 12, after V lost 6 bases and J lost 4 bases. DNA for the CDR3: TGCAGCGTGCGTAAGGGGGCAGCTGGGTACGAGCAGTACTTC. This encodes CSVRKGAAGYEQYF.

The chain recombines TRBV2 with TRBJ2-2, with 9 bases identical to TRBD1. V lost 8 bases and J lost 4; bases outside the gene matches: 5. This CDR3 is built from 14 residues. Germline V lookup: CDR1 SNHLY, CDR2 FYNNEI. CDR3 nucleotide sequence: TGTGCCAGCGGAGGACAGGGGAGCACCGGGGAGCTGTTTTTT. This encodes CASGGQGSTGELFF.

The rearrangement uses TRBV10-2 and TRBJ1-2; D gene uncertain. This CDR3 is built from 17 residues. The germline CDR1 and CDR2 sequences are WSHSY and SAAADI. Between the trimmed V and J ends, which lost 6 bases and 1 base, there was a span of 21 bases. CDR3 protein: CASRGRTRLGGNYGYTF. The CDR3 bases are TGCGCCAGCAGGGGTAGGACCCGTCTAGGAGGTAACTATGGCTACACCTTC.

The chain is built from TRBV2 and TRBJ2-1, with 8 bases lining up with TRBD2. Per germline, CDR1 SNHLY and CDR2 FYNNEI. This CDR3 region has 15 residues. After removal of 7 bases from V and 4 bases from J, the junction contained 9 bases not matched to a gene. CDR3 DNA sequence: TGTGCCAGCATACCGGGACTAGACACTTACAATGAGCAGTTCTTC. Protein sequence: CASIPGLDTYNEQFF.

The chain carries TRBV27 and TRBJ2-2; 8 nucleotides agree with TRBD1. The CDR3 is 14 amino acids. From germline, CDR1 is MNHEY and CDR2 SMNVEV (reference sequence). V lost 8 bases and J lost 6; bases outside the gene matches: 8. CDR3 sequence: CASQGLGQAGELFF. CDR3 DNA: TGTGCCAGCCAGGGTCTGGGACAGGCCGGGGAGCTGTTTTTT.

V gene TRBV29-1 combines with J gene TRBJ2-3, with 7 nucleotides matching TRBD2. Germline CDR1 is SQVTM and CDR2 is ANQGSEA. This CDR3 contains 15 residues. V shed 5 bases and J 0 bases; nucleotides not matched to a gene: 8. CDR3 sequence (DNA): TGCAGCGTTCGCGGGAGTGGAGGGAGCACAGATACGCAGTATTTT. Amino acids: CSVRGSGGSTDTQYF.

V is TRBV7-9 and J is TRBJ1-1, with D tentatively TRBD1 (5 bases). Germline V CDR1 and CDR2: SEHNR, FQNEAQ (reference sequence). V shed 3 bases and J shed 3 bases, with 11 bases lying between them. The CDR3 covers 14 residues. CDR3 loop: CASSFTGVDTEAFF. In nucleotides, the CDR3 is TGTGCCAGCAGCTTTACGGGGGTGGACACTGAAGCTTTCTTT.

This chain links TRBV5-1 with TRBJ2-7; possibly TRBD2 for D (5 bases). The CDR3 totals 17 residues. Germline V gene sequence: CDR1 SGHRS, CDR2 YFSETQ. V dropped 1 base and J dropped 4 bases, with 21 bases sitting between them. The chain's CDR3 is CASSLSTVKSGNYEQYF. The CDR3 DNA is TGCGCCAGCAGCTTGTCCACGGTTAAAAGCGGTAATTACGAGCAGTACTTC.

The rearrangement links TRBV2 to TRBJ2-7, with D possibly called TRBD1 or TRBD2 (5 bases each). Deletions cut 6 bases from V and 0 bases from J, with 18 bases between. CDR3 length: 16 amino acids. Germline V gene data show CDR1 as SNHLY and CDR2 as FYNNEI. The CDR3 sequence: CASRGPSGPSSYEQYF. The CDR3 nucleotides read TGTGCCAGCAGGGGGCCTTCGGGGCCGAGCTCCTACGAGCAGTACTTC.

This chain uses TRBV5-4 with TRBJ2-5; TRBD1 matches at 8 bases. V was pared by 3 bases and J by 2 bases, with 3 bases of the junction left unmatched. Germline V CDR1 and CDR2: SGHNT, YYREEE (reference sequence). The CDR3 is 14 residues long. CDR3 DNA sequence: TGTGCCAGCAGCTCGACAGGGGCTCAAGAGACCCAGTACTTC. Translating gives CASSSTGAQETQYF. Drawing the rest from reference TRBV5-4 and TRBJ2-5, the complete variable domain is ETGVTQSPTHLIKTRGQQVTLRCSSQSGHNTVSWYQQALGQGPQFIFQYYREEENGRGNFPPRFSGLQFPNYSSELNVNALELDDSALYLCASSSTGAQETQYFGPGTRLLVL.

V usage is TRBV7-2 and J usage is TRBJ2-6; D possibly corresponds to TRBD1 (5 bases). V lost 5 bases and J lost 0, with 14 bases in between. From germline, CDR1 is SGHTA and CDR2 FQGNSA. This CDR3 comprises 17 residues. CDR3: CASSTRQLRSGANVLTF. For the CDR3, the DNA is TGTGCCAGCAGCACCCGACAGTTACGCTCTGGGGCCAACGTCCTGACTTTC. The full variable domain, completed using reference TRBV7-2 and TRBJ2-6, is GAGVSQSPSNKVTEKGKDVELRCDPISGHTALYWYRQSLGQGLEFLIYFQGNSAPDKSGLPSDRFSAERTGGSVSTLTIQRTQQEDSAVYLCASSTRQLRSGANVLTFGAGSRLTVL.

The chain has TRBV19 and TRBJ2-4; the D is unclear. The germline gives CDR1 LNHDA, CDR2 SQIVND (reference sequence). The CDR3 spans 15 residues. V lost 11 bases, J lost 0 bases, and 17 bases lay in between. In DNA, the CDR3 is TGTGCCTCGGGTCCTACTTCTCTAGCCAAAAACATTCAGTACTTC. It is translated as CASGPTSLAKNIQYF.

This clone was counted a few times. CDR3 sequence: CASSLGTSPETQYF. In DNA, the CDR3 is TGTGCCAGTAGTCTGGGGACCTCGCCGGAGACCCAGTACTTC. The gene calls are TRBV19 and TRBJ2-5; D is possibly TRBD1 or TRBD2 (5 bases each). Germline V gene sequence: CDR1 LNHDA, CDR2 SQIVND (reference sequence). V was shortened by 5 bases and J by 5 bases, with 15 bases between the two germline ends. CDR3 length equals 14 residues.

V and J are TRBV10-2 and TRBJ2-3, with 7 nucleotides matching TRBD2. Germline V gives CDR1 WSHSY, CDR2 SAAADI. V lost 8 bases to trimming and J lost 0 bases; unmatched junction nucleotides: 5. The CDR3 extends over 14 amino acids. CDR3 sequence reads: CASRLAASTDTQYF. Written as DNA, the CDR3 is TGCGCCAGCCGGCTAGCGGCTAGCACAGATACGCAGTATTTT.

The V call is TRBV5-1, the J call TRBJ2-3, with D hard to call. The CDR3 extends over 14 amino acids. CDR1 is SGHRS, CDR2 YFSETQ, per germline. V lost 0 bases and J 1 base, leaving 6 bases between the germline ends. The CDR3 loop reads CASSLDWGTDTQYF. The CDR3 DNA is TGCGCCAGCAGCTTGGATTGGGGCACAGATACGCAGTATTTT.

This clone was observed once. The CDR3 DNA reads TGTGCTAGTGGTTTGGGGACAGGATACAATGAGCAGTTCTTC. It specifies CASGLGTGYNEQFF. This chain links TRBV12-5 with TRBJ2-1, with 7 bases matching TRBD1. The CDR3 loop spans 14 amino acids. The germline CDR1 and CDR2 sequences are LGHNT and FRNRAP. The J segment lost 4 bases and the V segment lost 1 base, leaving 1 base of the junction unmatched. The complete variable domain, with remaining parts taken from reference TRBV12-5 and TRBJ2-1, reads DARVTQTPRHKVTEMGQEVTMRCQPILGHNTVFWYRQTMMQGLELLAYFRNRAPLDDSGMPKDRFSAEMPDATLATLKIQPSEPRDSAVYFCASGLGTGYNEQFFGPGTRLTVL.